What follows describes a single T cell receptor (beta chain). Germline lookup yields CDR1 LNHNV and CDR2 YYDKDF (reference sequence). This CDR3 has 14 amino acids. V gave up 8 bases and J gave up 1 base; unmatched junction bases: 3. This entry comes from a study of T-cell memory formation after mild COVID-19. TCRdb reprocessed the 5' RACE reads with MiXCR, giving one entry per CDR3 protein. The sample consists of some 110,000 distinct CDR3 sequences, approximately 15% of them appearing once. The clonotype originates from an adult woman who had mild COVID-19 (a few samples of this study predate the infection). Cell type and time point are not known. Specimen: PBMCs or a T cell subset sorted from them (not recorded which). The chain is built from TRBV15 and TRBJ2-2; 8 positions agree with TRBD1. This CDR3 is CATPGQENTGELFF. The CDR3 coding sequence is TGTGCCACCCCGGGACAGGAGAACACCGGGGAGCTGTTTTTT.